The 9 T cell receptor beta chains below were found in one sample sequenced in a study of T-cell reconstitution after alpha-beta-depleted transplantation in children. During its preparation, the TCRbeta library received unique molecular identifiers. Via MiXCR, TCRdb re-called the PCR reads, giving one row per CDR3 protein. The sample consists of approximately 490,000 distinct CDR3 sequences, 9.5% to 15% of them appearing once. The material was PBMCs from the stem cell graft donor, obtained from the stem cell graft. These TCRs come from a human donor who donated a stem cell graft to a child with combined immunodeficiency.

This clonotype was seen a handful of times. The rearrangement uses TRBV10-3 and TRBJ1-5; D is unclear. The V gene lost 2 bases and the J gene lost 0 bases, with 8 bases spanning the gap. This CDR3 is built from 15 residues. The germline V gene has CDR1 ENHRY and CDR2 SYGVKD. The DNA of the CDR3 is TGTGCCATCAGTGAGGGAGATTATAGCAATCAGCCCCAGCATTTT. The encoded protein is CAISEGDYSNQPQHF.

This clonotype has ten or more counts. The V call is TRBV6-5, the J call TRBJ2-1; 12 positions match TRBD2. Trimming at V came to 7 bases and at J to 5 bases, leaving 6 bases not matched to a gene. Germline V gives CDR1 MNHEY, CDR2 SVGAGI. There are 15 residues in the CDR3. The DNA for the CDR3 is TGTGCCAGCATTCGACTAGCGGGGGATAACAATGAGCAGTTCTTC. Its translation is CASIRLAGDNNEQFF.

CDR3 nucleotides: TGTGCCAGCAGCGCCCTCCGAAGCGGGGGTTACAATGAGCAGTTCTTC. Protein sequence: CASSALRSGGYNEQFF. V usage is TRBV9 and J usage is TRBJ2-1; 8 bases align to TRBD2. This CDR3 comprises 16 residues. Looked up from germline, CDR1 is SGDLS and CDR2 is YYNGEE. The J segment lost 4 bases and the V segment lost 3 bases, leaving 9 bases of the junction unmatched.

The rearrangement links TRBV7-9 to TRBJ2-1; D may be TRBD1 (6 bases). The V and J ends lost 5 bases and 4 bases respectively, with 18 bases between them. CDR3 length: 16 residues. Germline V gene data show CDR1 as SEHNR and CDR2 as FQNEAQ (reference sequence). CDR3 sequence: CASSGRQATPYNEQFF. The CDR3 DNA follows: TGTGCCAGCAGCGGAAGACAGGCAACCCCATACAATGAGCAGTTCTTC.

This clonotype was seen repeatedly, ten times or more. CDR3: CASRPGLAGYQETQYF. The DNA of the CDR3 is TGTGCCAGCAGACCGGGACTAGCGGGGTACCAAGAGACCCAGTACTTC. The rearrangement links TRBV12-3 or TRBV12-4 to TRBJ2-5; 13 nucleotides align to TRBD2. The CDR3 totals 16 residues. The J segment lost 0 bases and the V segment lost 6 bases, leaving 4 bases of the junction unmatched.

This clonotype came up many times. J is TRBJ2-3 and V is TRBV10-3; D possibly matches TRBD1 or TRBD2 (5 bases each). CDR3 length equals 12 residues. Trimming shortened V by 8 bases and J by 5 bases, and 11 bases separated the two germline ends. CDR1 is ENHRY, CDR2 SYGVKD, per germline. CDR3 loop: CAIRGEGDTQYF. Here the CDR3 DNA reads TGTGCCATCCGGGGCGAGGGAGATACGCAGTATTTT.

The rearrangement uses TRBV12-5 and TRBJ2-7; TRBD2 agrees at 11 bases. The CDR3 contains 15 residues. From germline, CDR1 is LGHNT and CDR2 FRNRAP. The junction had 1 base not matched to a gene; V was cut back by 0 bases and J by 3 bases. Here the CDR3 DNA reads TGTGCTAGTGGTTTGGTCCTAGCGGGAGGCTACGAGCAGTACTTC. It yields the protein CASGLVLAGGYEQYF.

This clonotype has more than one count but fewer than ten. The V and J genes are TRBV5-1 and TRBJ2-7, with 7 bases identical to TRBD1. The V gene end was trimmed by 1 base and the J gene end by 0 bases; junction bases not matched to a gene: 4. Germline V gene lookup returns CDR1 SGHRS and CDR2 YFSETQ. The CDR3 totals 15 residues. The CDR3 DNA follows: TGCGCCAGCAGCTTGCAGTCAGGGGGCTCCTACGAGCAGTACTTC. It is translated as CASSLQSGGSYEQYF. The variable domain in full, completed from reference TRBV5-1 and TRBJ2-7, reads KAGVTQTPRYLIKTRGQQVTLSCSPISGHRSVSWYQQTPGQGLQFLFEYFSETQRNKGNFPGRFSGRQFSNSRSEMNVSTLELGDSALYLCASSLQSGGSYEQYFGPGTRLTVT.

The chain joins TRBV6-6 to TRBJ1-1, with D uncertain. V was clipped by 8 bases and J by 3 bases, with 13 bases between them. In germline, CDR1 is MNHNY, CDR2 SVGAGI (reference sequence). The CDR3 covers 13 residues. The DNA of the CDR3 is TGTGCCAGCGTTCCTGAAATGTACACTGAAGCTTTCTTT. This gives the protein CASVPEMYTEAFF.